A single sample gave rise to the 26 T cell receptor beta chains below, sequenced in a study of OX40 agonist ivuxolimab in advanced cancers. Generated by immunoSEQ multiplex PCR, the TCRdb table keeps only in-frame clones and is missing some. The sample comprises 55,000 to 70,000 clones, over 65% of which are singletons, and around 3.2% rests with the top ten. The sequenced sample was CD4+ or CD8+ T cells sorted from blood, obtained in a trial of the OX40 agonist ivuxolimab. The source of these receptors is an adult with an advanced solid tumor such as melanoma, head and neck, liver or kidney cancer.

CDR3 protein: CASSYSSNGPWEQYF. CDR3 nucleotides: TGTGCCAGCAGTTACTCCTCTAATGGGCCTTGGGAGCAGTACTTC. This chain joins TRBV6-6 and TRBJ2-7; D call uncertain. The CDR3 runs 15 residues. CDR1 and CDR2 from the germline V gene are MNHNY and SVGAGI (reference sequence). Trimming stripped 0 bases from V and 7 bases from J, with 16 bases between.

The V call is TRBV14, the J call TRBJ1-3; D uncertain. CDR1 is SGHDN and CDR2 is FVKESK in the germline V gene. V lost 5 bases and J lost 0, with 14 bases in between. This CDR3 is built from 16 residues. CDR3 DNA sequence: TGTGCCAGCAGCGAACAGTTACCCTACTCTGGAAACACCATATATTTT. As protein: CASSEQLPYSGNTIYF.

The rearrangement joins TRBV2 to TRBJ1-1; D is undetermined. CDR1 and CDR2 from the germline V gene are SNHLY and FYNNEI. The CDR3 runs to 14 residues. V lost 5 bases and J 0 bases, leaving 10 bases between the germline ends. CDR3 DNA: TGTGCCAGCAGTTGGTCAGATTTGAACACTGAAGCTTTCTTT. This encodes CASSWSDLNTEAFF. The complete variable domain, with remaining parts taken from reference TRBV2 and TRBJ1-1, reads EPEVTQTPSHQVTQMGQEVILRCVPISNHLYFYWYRQILGQKVEFLVSFYNNEISEKSEIFDDQFSVERPDGSNFTLKIRSTKLEDSAMYFCASSWSDLNTEAFFGQGTRLTVV.

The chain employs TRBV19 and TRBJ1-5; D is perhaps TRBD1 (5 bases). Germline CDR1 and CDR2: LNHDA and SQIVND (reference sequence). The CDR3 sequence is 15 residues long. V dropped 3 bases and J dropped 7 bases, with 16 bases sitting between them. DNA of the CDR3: TGTGCCAGTAGTATTGTTCGGGGGACCGGGCAGCCCCAGCATTTT. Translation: CASSIVRGTGQPQHF.

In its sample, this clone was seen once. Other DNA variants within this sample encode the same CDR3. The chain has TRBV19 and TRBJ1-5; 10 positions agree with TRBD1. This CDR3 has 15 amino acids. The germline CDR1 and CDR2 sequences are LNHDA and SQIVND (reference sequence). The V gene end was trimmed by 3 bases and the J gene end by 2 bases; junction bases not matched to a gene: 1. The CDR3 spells CASSIGTGGNQPQHF. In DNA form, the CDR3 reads TGTGCCAGTAGTATCGGGACAGGGGGCAATCAGCCCCAGCATTTT.

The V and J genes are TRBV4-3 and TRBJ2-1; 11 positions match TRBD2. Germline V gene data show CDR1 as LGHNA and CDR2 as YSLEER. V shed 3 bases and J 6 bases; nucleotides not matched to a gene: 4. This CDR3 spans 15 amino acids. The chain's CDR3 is CASSHGTSGLNEQFF. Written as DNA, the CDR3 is TGCGCCAGCAGCCACGGGACTAGCGGACTCAATGAGCAGTTCTTC.

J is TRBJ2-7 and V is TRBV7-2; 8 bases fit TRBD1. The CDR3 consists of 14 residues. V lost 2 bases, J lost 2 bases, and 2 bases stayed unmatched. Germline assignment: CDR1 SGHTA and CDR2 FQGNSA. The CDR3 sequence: CASSLWTGPYEQYF. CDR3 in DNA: TGTGCCAGCAGCTTATGGACAGGGCCCTACGAGCAGTACTTC. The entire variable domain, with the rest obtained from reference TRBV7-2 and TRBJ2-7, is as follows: GAGVSQSPSNKVTEKGKDVELRCDPISGHTALYWYRQSLGQGLEFLIYFQGNSAPDKSGLPSDRFSAERTGGSVSTLTIQRTQQEDSAVYLCASSLWTGPYEQYFGPGTRLTVT.

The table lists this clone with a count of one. CDR3 nucleotide sequence: TGTGCCAGCAGTTTCTTTGGACTGACAAATGAAAAACTGTTTTTT. Translated: CASSFFGLTNEKLFF. This chain links TRBV28 with TRBJ1-4; D is unclear. Germline CDR1 is MDHEN and CDR2 is SYDVKM. The CDR3 is 15 amino acids. The V gene lost 3 bases and the J gene lost 5 bases, with 13 bases spanning the gap.

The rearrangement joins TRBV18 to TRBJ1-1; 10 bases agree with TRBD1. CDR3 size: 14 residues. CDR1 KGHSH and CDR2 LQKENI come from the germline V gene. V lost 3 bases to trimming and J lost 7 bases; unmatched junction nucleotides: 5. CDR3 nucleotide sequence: TGTGCCAGCTCACCTGACAGGGGGCTGGATGAAGCTTTCTTT. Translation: CASSPDRGLDEAFF.

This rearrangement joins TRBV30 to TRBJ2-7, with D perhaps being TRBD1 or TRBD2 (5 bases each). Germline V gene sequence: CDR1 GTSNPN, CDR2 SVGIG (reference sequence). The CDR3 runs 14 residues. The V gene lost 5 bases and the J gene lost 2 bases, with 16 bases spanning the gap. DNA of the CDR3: TGTGCCTGGGGGGCCGGGACGCCTCCCTACGAGCAGTACTTC. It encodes CAWGAGTPPYEQYF.

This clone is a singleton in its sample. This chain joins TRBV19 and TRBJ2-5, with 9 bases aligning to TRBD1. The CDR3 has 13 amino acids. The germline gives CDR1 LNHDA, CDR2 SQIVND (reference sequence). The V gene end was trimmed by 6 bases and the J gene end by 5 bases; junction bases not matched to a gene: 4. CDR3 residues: CASSRDRDETQYF. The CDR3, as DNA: TGTGCCAGTAGCCGGGACAGGGACGAGACCCAGTACTTC. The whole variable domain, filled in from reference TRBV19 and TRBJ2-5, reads DGGITQSPKYLFRKEGQNVTLSCEQNLNHDAMYWYRQDPGQGLRLIYYSQIVNDFQKGDIAEGYSVSREKKESFPLTVTSAQKNPTAFYLCASSRDRDETQYFGPGTRLLVL.

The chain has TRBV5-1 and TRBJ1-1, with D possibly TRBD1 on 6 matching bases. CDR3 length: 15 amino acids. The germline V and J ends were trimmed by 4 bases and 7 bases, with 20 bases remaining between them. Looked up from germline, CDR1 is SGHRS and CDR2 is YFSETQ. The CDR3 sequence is CASSMTGSVRSEAFF. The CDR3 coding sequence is TGCGCCAGCAGCATGACAGGCTCCGTTCGGAGTGAAGCTTTCTTT.

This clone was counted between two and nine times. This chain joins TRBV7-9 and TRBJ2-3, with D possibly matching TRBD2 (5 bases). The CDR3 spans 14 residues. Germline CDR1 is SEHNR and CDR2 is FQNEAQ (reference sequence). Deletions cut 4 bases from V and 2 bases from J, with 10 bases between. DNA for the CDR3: TGTGCCAGCAGCTCCGGGATACCCACAGATACGCAGTATTTT. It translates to CASSSGIPTDTQYF.

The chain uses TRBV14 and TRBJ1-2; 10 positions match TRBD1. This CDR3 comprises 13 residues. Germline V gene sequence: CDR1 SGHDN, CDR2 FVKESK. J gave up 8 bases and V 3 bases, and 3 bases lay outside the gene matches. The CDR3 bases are TGTGCCAGCAGCCAGACAGGGGGCTTCGGCTACACCTTC. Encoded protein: CASSQTGGFGYTF. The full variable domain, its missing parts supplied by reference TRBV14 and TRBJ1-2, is EAGVTQFPSHSVIEKGQTVTLRCDPISGHDNLYWYRRVMGKEIKFLLHFVKESKQDESGMPNNRFLAERTGGTYSTLKVQPAELEDSGVYFCASSQTGGFGYTFGSGTRLTVV.

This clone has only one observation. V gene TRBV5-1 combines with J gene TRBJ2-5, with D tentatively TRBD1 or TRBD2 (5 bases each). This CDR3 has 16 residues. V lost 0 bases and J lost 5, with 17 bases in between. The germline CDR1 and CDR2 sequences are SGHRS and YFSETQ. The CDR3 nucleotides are TGCGCCAGCAGCTTGGATGGGTTGAGGGGTTCGGAGACCCAGTACTTC. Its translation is CASSLDGLRGSETQYF.

CDR3 nucleotides: TGCGCCAGCAGCTTGGGGACAGGGGTAGAGACCGGGGAGCTGTTTTTT. This codes for CASSLGTGVETGELFF. The gene calls are TRBV5-1 and TRBJ2-2; TRBD1 agrees at 9 bases. The germline CDR1 and CDR2 sequences are SGHRS and YFSETQ. Trimming removed 0 bases from V and 5 bases from J; junction bases left unmatched: 5. The CDR3 has 16 amino acids.

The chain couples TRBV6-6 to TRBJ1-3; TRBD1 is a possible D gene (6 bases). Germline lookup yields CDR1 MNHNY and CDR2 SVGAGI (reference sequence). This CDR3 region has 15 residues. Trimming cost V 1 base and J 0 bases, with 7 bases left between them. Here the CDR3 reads CASSYYRASGNTIYF. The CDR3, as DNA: TGTGCCAGCAGTTACTACAGGGCCTCTGGAAACACCATATATTTT.

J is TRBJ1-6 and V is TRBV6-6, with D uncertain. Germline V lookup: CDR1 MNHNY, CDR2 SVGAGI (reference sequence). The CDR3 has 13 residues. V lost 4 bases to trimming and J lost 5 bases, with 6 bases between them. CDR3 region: CASSSVNNSPLHF. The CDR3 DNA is TGTGCCAGCAGTTCAGTGAATAATTCACCCCTCCACTTT.

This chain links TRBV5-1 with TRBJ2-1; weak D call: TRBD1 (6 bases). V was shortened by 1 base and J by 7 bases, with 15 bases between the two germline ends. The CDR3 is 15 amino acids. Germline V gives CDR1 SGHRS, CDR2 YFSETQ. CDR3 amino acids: CASSLWGGQGNEQFF. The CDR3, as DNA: TGCGCCAGCAGCTTGTGGGGTGGGCAGGGGAATGAGCAGTTCTTC.

CDR3: CASSSPSPDRKNIQYF. Written as DNA, the CDR3 is TGTGCCAGCAGCTCACCCTCACCGGACAGGAAAAACATTCAGTACTTC. The genes are TRBV5-4 and TRBJ2-4, with 7 bases fitting TRBD1. The CDR3 length is 16 residues. Germline V gene data show CDR1 as SGHNT and CDR2 as YYREEE (reference sequence). The ends lost 3 bases at V and 4 bases at J; junction bases unmatched: 10.

In nucleotides, the CDR3 is TGTGCCAGCAGACGGGTCTACAATGAGCAGTTCTTC. Protein product: CASRRVYNEQFF. V gene TRBV6-1 combines with J gene TRBJ2-1; D is undetermined. This CDR3 comprises 12 residues. Trimming cost V 6 bases and J 3 bases, with 6 bases left between them. Germline V gene data show CDR1 as MNHNS and CDR2 as SASEGT.

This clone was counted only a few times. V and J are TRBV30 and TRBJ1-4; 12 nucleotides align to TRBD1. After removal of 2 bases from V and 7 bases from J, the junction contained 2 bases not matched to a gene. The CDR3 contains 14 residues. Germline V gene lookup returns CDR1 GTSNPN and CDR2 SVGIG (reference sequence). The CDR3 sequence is CAWSRDRGREKLFF. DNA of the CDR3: TGTGCCTGGAGTAGGGACAGGGGGCGTGAAAAACTGTTTTTT. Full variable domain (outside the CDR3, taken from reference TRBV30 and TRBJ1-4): SQTIHQWPATLVQPVGSPLSLECTVEGTSNPNLYWYRQAAGRGLQLLFYSVGIGQISSEVPQNLSASRPQDRQFILSSKKLLLSDSGFYLCAWSRDRGREKLFFGSGTQLSVL.

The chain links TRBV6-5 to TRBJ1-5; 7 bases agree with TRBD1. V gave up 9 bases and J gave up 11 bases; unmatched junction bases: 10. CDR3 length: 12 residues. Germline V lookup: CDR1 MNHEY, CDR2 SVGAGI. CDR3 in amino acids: CASTNPQGAQHF. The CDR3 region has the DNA TGTGCCAGTACGAATCCCCAGGGGGCCCAGCATTTT.

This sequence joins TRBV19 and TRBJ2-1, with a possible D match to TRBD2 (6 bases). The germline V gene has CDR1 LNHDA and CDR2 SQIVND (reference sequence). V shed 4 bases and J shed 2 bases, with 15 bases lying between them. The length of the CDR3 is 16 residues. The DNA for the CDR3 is TGTGCCAGTAGTACACCCGGGACTGGAACCTACAATGAGCAGTTCTTC. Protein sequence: CASSTPGTGTYNEQFF. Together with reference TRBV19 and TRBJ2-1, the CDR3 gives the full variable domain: DGGITQSPKYLFRKEGQNVTLSCEQNLNHDAMYWYRQDPGQGLRLIYYSQIVNDFQKGDIAEGYSVSREKKESFPLTVTSAQKNPTAFYLCASSTPGTGTYNEQFFGPGTRLTVL.

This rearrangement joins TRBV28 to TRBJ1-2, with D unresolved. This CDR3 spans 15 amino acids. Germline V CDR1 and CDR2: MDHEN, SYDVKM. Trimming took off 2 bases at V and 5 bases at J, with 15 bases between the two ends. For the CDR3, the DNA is TGTGCCAGCAGTTTAGGCCCAAGGGAACGGTATGGCTACACCTTC. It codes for CASSLGPRERYGYTF.

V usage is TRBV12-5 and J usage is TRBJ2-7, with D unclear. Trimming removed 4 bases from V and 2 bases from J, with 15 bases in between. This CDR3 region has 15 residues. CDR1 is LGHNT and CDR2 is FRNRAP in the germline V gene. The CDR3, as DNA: TGTGCTAGTGGTTCCCCGGTAGAGAATCCCTACGAGCAGTACTTC. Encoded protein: CASGSPVENPYEQYF.